A single T cell receptor beta chain is shown here with its context. The V gene lost 5 bases and the J gene lost 1 base, with 16 bases spanning the gap. The germline CDR1 and CDR2 sequences are GTSNPN and SVGIG (reference sequence). The CDR3 sequence is 15 residues long. In the study's own analysis: Amplification with reference gene primers provided the estimates of nucleated cell counts. The data were produced by immunoSEQ multiplex PCR, yet TCRdb's version contains in-frame clones alone and is incomplete. V and J calls and clone size are copied from that table; D and trimming were computed from the DNA. The sample yields about 200,000 clones, about four fifths seen once. The entry originates in a study of blood T cell repertoires in COVID-19. Those who participated ranged in age from roughly 18 to 89 years and resided in about two dozen US areas. Each participant's cohort was designated according to participant-reported clinical history.

This clonotype was sampled from a man in his forties who had recovered from COVID-19. The chain couples TRBV30 to TRBJ2-3; D may be TRBD2 (7 bases). The material sequenced was PBMCs or T cells enriched from blood (not recorded which). The CDR3 coding sequence is TGTGCCTGGGGGTTGGGGGGGCCTGGCACAGATACGCAGTATTTT. Translation gives CAWGLGGPGTDTQYF. Variable domain in full (rest from reference TRBV30 and TRBJ2-3): SQTIHQWPATLVQPVGSPLSLECTVEGTSNPNLYWYRQAAGRGLQLLFYSVGIGQISSEVPQNLSASRPQDRQFILSSKKLLLSDSGFYLCAWGLGGPGTDTQYFGPGTRLTVL.